The rows below give T cell receptor beta chains drawn from one sample of a study of PD-1 blockade in classical Hodgkin lymphoma. Some clones are missing from TCRdb's copy, which holds only in-frame ones; the method was immunoSEQ multiplex PCR. Of about 110,000 clones in the sample, over 85% were seen once. This material consisted of peripheral blood mononuclear cells (PBMCs), taken before the fourth cycle of nivolumab. These receptor sequences come from a human donor with classical Hodgkin lymphoma. Both conserved end residues are part of each CDR3. A D gene is named only where the DNA matches it firmly. The size entry is marked missing in some rows and otherwise reads once, few, many or a size class.

v_gene,d_gene,abundance,j_gene,CDR3nt,CDR3aa
TRBV30,NA,NA,TRBJ2-1,TGTGCCTGGGGACCGGGACTCCCCCACAATGAGCAGTTCTTC,CAWGPGLPHNEQFF
TRBV30,NA,NA,TRBJ2-7,TGTGCCTGGAGTAATAGCGGATCCTACGAGCAGTACTTC,CAWSNSGSYEQYF
TRBV2,TRBD1,NA,TRBJ2-7,TGTGCCAGCAGTGTGGGGGTGGGACAGGGGAGATCCTACGAGCAGTACTTC,CASSVGVGQGRSYEQYF
TRBV7-9,TRBD2,NA,TRBJ2-1,TGTGCCAGCAGCTTGGGACTAGGAGCCTACAATGAGCAGTTCTTC,CASSLGLGAYNEQFF
TRBV5-5,NA,NA,TRBJ2-7,TGTGCCAGCATCGGGAGTTCCTACGAGCAGTACTTC,CASIGSSYEQYF
TRBV7-9,TRBD1,NA,TRBJ1-1,TGTGCCAGCACCAGACAGGGCACTGAAGCTTTCTTT,CASTRQGTEAFF
TRBV28,NA,NA,TRBJ1-1,TGTGCCAGCAGCCTGACAGCAGAAGAAGCTTTCTTT,CASSLTAEEAFF
TRBV9,NA,NA,TRBJ1-1,TGTGCCAGCAGCCCACCCGGGGGCGGAGGTAACACTGAAGCTTTCTTT,CASSPPGGGGNTEAFF
TRBV4-3,NA,few,TRBJ1-2,TGCGCCAGCAGCCCCACTCGGACGGTCAACTATGGCTACACCTTC,CASSPTRTVNYGYTF
TRBV2,TRBD2,NA,TRBJ2-1,TGTGCCACCTCTCAGTTTAGGACGGGACTAGTCCACAATGAGCAGTTCTTC,CATSQFRTGLVHNEQFF
TRBV18,NA,NA,TRBJ2-7,TGTGCCAGCTCACCAAGGGGGGGCGCAGAATACGAGCAGTACTTC,CASSPRGGAEYEQYF
TRBV5-6,NA,NA,TRBJ1-2,TGTGCCAGCAGCTTGGCCGGGGATCGGTATGGCTACACCTTC,CASSLAGDRYGYTF
TRBV30,NA,NA,TRBJ1-5,TGTGCCTGGAGTCATGGATTAGGGCCCCAGCCCCAGCATTTT,CAWSHGLGPQPQHF
TRBV28,NA,NA,TRBJ1-1,TGTGCCAGCAGGGCCGGGAACCCGCCTTTTAACACTGAAGCTTTCTTT,CASRAGNPPFNTEAFF
TRBV5-1,NA,NA,TRBJ1-2,TGCGCCAGCAGCCCCTCGGGTAACTATGGCTACACCTTC,CASSPSGNYGYTF
TRBV10-2,NA,NA,TRBJ1-2,TGCGCCAGCAGTGAGTTAGCCAAATTTAAGGGGAGAAGGAACTATGGCTACACCTTC,CASSELAKFKGRRNYGYTF
TRBV5-1,TRBD2,NA,TRBJ2-1,TGCGCCAGCAAAAAGCGGGAATACAATGAGCAGTTCTTC,CASKKREYNEQFF
TRBV9,NA,NA,TRBJ1-2,TGTGCCAGCAGCACAACGGGGCGCAGTTACTATGGCTACACCTTC,CASSTTGRSYYGYTF
TRBV6-1,NA,NA,TRBJ1-2,TGTGCCAGCAGTGATCAGGGTTACGGCTACACCTTC,CASSDQGYGYTF
TRBV4-3,TRBD2,NA,TRBJ2-7,TGCGCCAGCAGCCGGGGATCGAGCGGGGGGGCCTACGAGCAGTACTTC,CASSRGSSGGAYEQYF
TRBV5-4,NA,NA,TRBJ2-3,TGTGCCAGCAGCGTGGACTACGCCGGCACAGATACGCAGTATTTT,CASSVDYAGTDTQYF
TRBV18,NA,NA,TRBJ1-3,TGTGCCAGCTCACCACCTAACTCAGGAAACACCATATATTTT,CASSPPNSGNTIYF
TRBV6-5,NA,NA,TRBJ2-1,TGTGCCAGCAGTAGCGGGAGAGGGGGCGGGAATGAGCAGTTCTTC,CASSSGRGGGNEQFF
TRBV6-5,TRBD1,NA,TRBJ2-7,TGTGCCAGCAGTTACTCGAACAGGGGTGAGCAGTACTTC,CASSYSNRGEQYF
TRBV13,NA,NA,TRBJ2-7,TGTGCCAGCAGCTTGGGACTGATCTACGAGCAGTACTTC,CASSLGLIYEQYF
TRBV9,NA,NA,TRBJ2-7,TGTGCCAGCAGCGTAGCTACTGGGCTGGGGGGCTGGCAGCACGAGCAGTACTTC,CASSVATGLGGWQHEQYF
TRBV5-6,NA,NA,TRBJ1-2,TGTGCCAGCAGCCGAACAGGGAAAGGCTACACCTTC,CASSRTGKGYTF
TRBV7-9,NA,NA,TRBJ1-5,TGTGCCAGCAGCTTAGGGGGCGGTTTGAGCAATCAGCCCCAGCATTTT,CASSLGGGLSNQPQHF
TRBV27,NA,NA,TRBJ2-2,TGTGCCAGCAGGCTTAGCTCCAGGAACACCGGGGAGCTGTTTTTT,CASRLSSRNTGELFF
TRBV7-2,NA,NA,TRBJ2-3,TGTGCCAGCAGCCCCCTTGGGGGGGGCGGTGATACGCAGTATTTT,CASSPLGGGGDTQYF
TRBV6-1,TRBD1,NA,TRBJ2-1,TGTGCCAGCAGCGGGACAGGGCTTTACAATGAGCAGTTCTTC,CASSGTGLYNEQFF
TRBV7-6,TRBD1,NA,TRBJ2-2,TGTGCCAGCAGCCGGGACAGGGACACCGGGGAGCTGTTTTTT,CASSRDRDTGELFF
TRBV6-5,NA,once,TRBJ1-5,TGTGCCAGCAGTTATAGCGGGGATCAGCCCCAGCATTTT,CASSYSGDQPQHF
TRBV15,TRBD1,NA,TRBJ1-3,TGTGCCACCACCTCAATACCGGGGAGGGGGCTATTATCTGGAAACACCATATATTTT,CATTSIPGRGLLSGNTIYF
TRBV7-2,TRBD2,NA,TRBJ2-3,TGTGCCAGCAGCTCTCGACTAGGTAGCGGGAGCACAGATACGCAGTATTTT,CASSSRLGSGSTDTQYF
TRBV6-1,TRBD1,NA,TRBJ1-5,TGTGCCAGCAGTGAATTCCGGGACAGGGGGGGCAATCAGCCCCAGCATTTT,CASSEFRDRGGNQPQHF
TRBV5-1,NA,NA,TRBJ2-1,TGCGCCAGCAGCTTTTGGGGACGCCTAATTGAAGTTTCCGATGAGTTCTTC,CASSFWGRLIEVSDEFF
TRBV18,NA,NA,TRBJ2-3,TGTGCCAGCTCACCAGGTATCAGTAGCACAGATACGCAGTATTTT,CASSPGISSTDTQYF
TRBV5-6,NA,NA,TRBJ2-5,TGTGCCAGCAGCTTGGGGCCGGGGAGGCTTGAGACCCAGTACTTC,CASSLGPGRLETQYF
TRBV2,NA,NA,TRBJ2-5,TGTGCCAGCAGTGTGGCGAGAGAGACCCAGTACTTC,CASSVARETQYF
TRBV4-3,NA,once,TRBJ2-5,TGCGCCAGCAGCCTAGCGGTGGCAGGAGAGACCCAGTACTTC,CASSLAVAGETQYF
TRBV5-6,NA,NA,TRBJ2-5,TGTGCCAGCAGCTTTGGCTCCGGGGTGGAGACCCAGTACTTC,CASSFGSGVETQYF
TRBV5-5,TRBD1,NA,TRBJ2-7,TGTGCCAGCAGCCTTCGACAGGGGGCCTACTACGAGCAGTACTTC,CASSLRQGAYYEQYF
TRBV14,TRBD2,NA,TRBJ2-7,TGTGCCAGCAGCCCTCACTATTCTCTTCTAGCGGGAGTATCTGAGGAGCAGTACTTC,CASSPHYSLLAGVSEEQYF
TRBV5-8,TRBD1,NA,TRBJ2-2,TGTGCCAGCAGCGCCGGGACAGCGAACACCGGGGAGCTGTTTTTT,CASSAGTANTGELFF
TRBV28,TRBD2,NA,TRBJ2-1,TGTGCCAGCAGTCCACGGACTAGCGGCTCCTACAATGAGCAGTTCTTC,CASSPRTSGSYNEQFF